This is a list of T cell receptor beta chains from one sample in a study of T cells after yellow fever vaccination. TCRdb re-called the 5' RACE reads with MiXCR, one entry per CDR3 protein. The repertoire holds hundreds of thousands of distinct CDR3 sequences, approximately 4% seen once, with 20% to 25% in the top ten. Sample: PBMCs, taken 5 days after the yellow fever booster vaccination. Receptor source: a man aged 18 to 30 who received the YFV17D yellow fever vaccine. Both conserved end residues are part of each CDR3. A D gene is named only where the DNA matches it firmly. Expanded clones are given a class, and other clones once, few, many or no size at all.

D gene: .; clone size: many; J gene: TRBJ1-2; V gene: TRBV15; CDR3 protein: CATSNPPGGYTF; CDR3 DNA: TGTGCCACCAGCAACCCCCCGGGGGGCTACACCTTC
D gene: TRBD1; clone size: few; J gene: TRBJ1-1; V gene: TRBV6-5; CDR3 protein: CASNWDRKNTEAFF; CDR3 DNA: TGTGCCAGCAACTGGGACAGGAAGAACACTGAAGCTTTCTTT
D gene: .; clone size: few; J gene: TRBJ1-1; V gene: TRBV6-2/TRBV6-3; CDR3 protein: CASSYKNEAFF; CDR3 DNA: TGTGCCAGCAGTTACAAAAATGAAGCTTTCTTT
D gene: .; clone size: few; J gene: TRBJ2-1; V gene: TRBV7-2; CDR3 protein: CASSFQGWGNEQFF; CDR3 DNA: TGTGCCAGCAGCTTCCAGGGGTGGGGGAATGAGCAGTTCTTC
D gene: .; clone size: many; J gene: TRBJ2-2; V gene: TRBV6-6; CDR3 protein: CASSYSWEIPNRELFF; CDR3 DNA: TGTGCCAGCAGTTACTCGTGGGAAATACCGAACCGGGAGCTGTTTTTT
D gene: TRBD2; clone size: few; J gene: TRBJ2-1; V gene: TRBV12-3/TRBV12-4; CDR3 protein: CASSLLQRGVEQFF; CDR3 DNA: TGTGCCAGCAGTTTGCTCCAGCGGGGTGTCGAGCAGTTCTTC
D gene: TRBD2; clone size: few; J gene: TRBJ2-7; V gene: TRBV6-5; CDR3 protein: CASSYSLAGGQQYF; CDR3 DNA: TGTGCCAGCAGTTACTCACTAGCGGGGGGCCAGCAGTACTTC
D gene: .; clone size: .; J gene: TRBJ1-6; V gene: TRBV5-1; CDR3 protein: CASSLRSGRPPLHF; CDR3 DNA: TGCGCCAGCAGCTTGCGTTCAGGGAGGCCACCCCTCCACTTT
D gene: TRBD2; clone size: .; J gene: TRBJ2-1; V gene: TRBV5-1; CDR3 protein: CASSSVAGGQNEQFF; CDR3 DNA: TGCGCCAGCAGCTCTGTAGCGGGGGGGCAGAATGAGCAGTTCTTC
D gene: .; clone size: .; J gene: TRBJ2-1; V gene: TRBV29-1; CDR3 protein: CSVPGVFYNEQFF; CDR3 DNA: TGCAGCGTACCGGGGGTATTCTACAATGAGCAGTTCTTC
D gene: .; clone size: many; J gene: TRBJ2-5; V gene: TRBV4-2; CDR3 protein: CASSQGGAGRETQYF; CDR3 DNA: TGTGCCAGCAGCCAAGGAGGAGCGGGCCGGGAGACCCAGTACTTC
D gene: TRBD1; clone size: few; J gene: TRBJ2-6; V gene: TRBV10-3; CDR3 protein: CAISEDRVNSGANVLTF; CDR3 DNA: TGTGCCATCAGTGAGGACAGGGTGAACTCTGGGGCCAACGTCCTGACTTTC
D gene: .; clone size: many; J gene: TRBJ1-2; V gene: TRBV7-2; CDR3 protein: CASSFGSPNYGYTF; CDR3 DNA: TGTGCCAGCAGCTTTGGCAGTCCTAACTATGGCTACACCTTC
D gene: .; clone size: few; J gene: TRBJ2-7; V gene: TRBV12-3/TRBV12-4; CDR3 protein: CASSSWDNSYEQYF; CDR3 DNA: TGTGCCAGCAGTTCCTGGGACAACTCCTACGAGCAGTACTTC
D gene: TRBD2; clone size: few; J gene: TRBJ2-3; V gene: TRBV4-1; CDR3 protein: CASSQETLAGSDTQYF; CDR3 DNA: TGCGCCAGCAGCCAAGAGACACTAGCGGGGTCAGATACGCAGTATTTT
D gene: .; clone size: few; J gene: TRBJ1-4; V gene: TRBV7-9; CDR3 protein: CASSSTVWVEKLFF; CDR3 DNA: TGTGCCAGCAGCTCGACAGTATGGGTTGAAAAACTGTTTTTT
D gene: TRBD2; clone size: few; J gene: TRBJ2-3; V gene: TRBV12-3/TRBV12-4; CDR3 protein: CASSYGTSGAATDTQYF; CDR3 DNA: TGTGCCAGCAGTTACGGGACTAGCGGGGCGGCTACAGATACGCAGTATTTT
D gene: .; clone size: .; J gene: TRBJ2-3; V gene: TRBV3-1; CDR3 protein: CASSQGIARSTDTQYF; CDR3 DNA: TGTGCCAGCAGCCAAGGTATAGCGAGAAGCACAGATACGCAGTATTTT
D gene: .; clone size: .; J gene: TRBJ2-7; V gene: TRBV6-1; CDR3 protein: CASSEEVREQYF; CDR3 DNA: TGTGCCAGCAGTGAGGAGGTCCGCGAGCAGTACTTC
D gene: TRBD1; clone size: few; J gene: TRBJ2-1; V gene: TRBV20-1; CDR3 protein: CSAKPYTGVHEQFF; CDR3 DNA: TGCAGTGCTAAACCCTACACAGGGGTGCATGAGCAGTTCTTC
D gene: .; clone size: .; J gene: TRBJ1-1; V gene: TRBV6-2/TRBV6-3; CDR3 protein: CASSYTRQVGTEAFF; CDR3 DNA: TGTGCCAGCAGTTACACTAGACAGGTAGGGACTGAAGCTTTCTTT
D gene: .; clone size: few; J gene: TRBJ1-5; V gene: TRBV10-3; CDR3 protein: CAISEPGGDNQPQHF; CDR3 DNA: TGTGCCATCAGTGAGCCTGGGGGGGACAATCAGCCCCAGCATTTT
D gene: .; clone size: many; J gene: TRBJ2-5; V gene: TRBV28; CDR3 protein: CASSIPSRAETQYF; CDR3 DNA: TGTGCCAGCAGCATTCCTTCTCGGGCAGAGACCCAGTACTTC
D gene: .; clone size: many; J gene: TRBJ2-7; V gene: TRBV11-2; CDR3 protein: CASSLVRGRGPYEQYF; CDR3 DNA: TGTGCCAGCAGCTTAGTGCGGGGCCGCGGCCCGTACGAGCAGTACTTC
D gene: .; clone size: .; J gene: TRBJ2-6; V gene: TRBV10-3; CDR3 protein: CAITRGLAGANVLTF; CDR3 DNA: TGTGCCATCACCAGGGGCCTGGCCGGGGCCAACGTCCTGACTTTC
D gene: .; clone size: many; J gene: TRBJ1-4; V gene: TRBV12-3/TRBV12-4; CDR3 protein: CASSLWGSNEKLFF; CDR3 DNA: TGTGCCAGCAGTTTATGGGGGTCTAATGAAAAACTGTTTTTT
D gene: .; clone size: few; J gene: TRBJ2-1; V gene: TRBV7-9; CDR3 protein: CASSPSIGSSYNEQFF; CDR3 DNA: TGTGCCAGCAGCCCTAGCATTGGATCATCCTACAATGAGCAGTTCTTC
D gene: .; clone size: .; J gene: TRBJ1-1; V gene: TRBV6-5; CDR3 protein: CASRSRNQGTEAFF; CDR3 DNA: TGTGCCAGCAGGTCCAGAAACCAGGGCACTGAAGCTTTCTTT
D gene: TRBD2; clone size: .; J gene: TRBJ2-1; V gene: TRBV4-1; CDR3 protein: CASSQQPLGTSGNEQFF; CDR3 DNA: TGCGCCAGCAGCCAACAGCCCCTGGGGACTAGCGGCAATGAGCAGTTCTTC
D gene: .; clone size: .; J gene: TRBJ2-5; V gene: TRBV14; CDR3 protein: CASSPHRVQETQYF; CDR3 DNA: TGTGCCAGCAGCCCTCACAGGGTACAAGAGACCCAGTACTTC
D gene: .; clone size: few; J gene: TRBJ1-6; V gene: TRBV12-3/TRBV12-4; CDR3 protein: CASKGEVSPLHF; CDR3 DNA: TGTGCCAGCAAGGGGGAGGTTTCACCCCTCCACTTT
D gene: .; clone size: .; J gene: TRBJ2-3; V gene: TRBV5-6; CDR3 protein: CASSLQLTDTQYF; CDR3 DNA: TGTGCCAGCAGCCTTCAGCTCACAGATACGCAGTATTTT
D gene: .; clone size: .; J gene: TRBJ2-1; V gene: TRBV5-1; CDR3 protein: CASSFGLEPGNEQFF; CDR3 DNA: TGCGCCAGCAGCTTTGGCCTAGAGCCAGGGAATGAGCAGTTCTTC
D gene: .; clone size: few; J gene: TRBJ1-2; V gene: TRBV7-2; CDR3 protein: CASSSAKTQGTMGGYTF; CDR3 DNA: TGTGCCAGCAGCTCGGCGAAGACACAGGGTACCATGGGTGGCTACACCTTC
D gene: .; clone size: .; J gene: TRBJ2-2; V gene: TRBV5-4; CDR3 protein: CASSLPTANTGELFF; CDR3 DNA: TGTGCCAGCAGCTTGCCGACAGCGAACACCGGGGAGCTGTTTTTT
D gene: TRBD1; clone size: many; J gene: TRBJ1-5; V gene: TRBV6-2/TRBV6-3; CDR3 protein: CASSRTGEPQPQHF; CDR3 DNA: TGTGCCAGCAGCCGGACAGGGGAACCCCAGCCCCAGCATTTT
D gene: TRBD2; clone size: .; J gene: TRBJ2-1; V gene: TRBV4-1; CDR3 protein: CASSQDRTSEAYNEQFF; CDR3 DNA: TGCGCCAGCAGCCAAGACCGGACTAGCGAGGCCTACAATGAGCAGTTCTTC
D gene: TRBD1; clone size: .; J gene: TRBJ1-1; V gene: TRBV30; CDR3 protein: CAWSVGQGVVAFF; CDR3 DNA: TGTGCCTGGAGTGTAGGGCAGGGGGTGGTAGCTTTCTTT
D gene: .; clone size: few; J gene: TRBJ2-6; V gene: TRBV2; CDR3 protein: CASSPDTGANVLTF; CDR3 DNA: TGTGCCAGCAGTCCCGATACCGGGGCCAACGTCCTGACTTTC
D gene: .; clone size: few; J gene: TRBJ2-1; V gene: TRBV20-1; CDR3 protein: CSIRQTFSNEQFF; CDR3 DNA: TGCAGTATTAGACAGACCTTCAGTAATGAGCAGTTCTTC
D gene: TRBD1; clone size: .; J gene: TRBJ2-6; V gene: TRBV7-2; CDR3 protein: CASSPQGYGANVLTF; CDR3 DNA: TGTGCCAGCAGCCCACAGGGGTACGGGGCCAACGTCCTGACTTTC
D gene: TRBD1; clone size: many; J gene: TRBJ2-1; V gene: TRBV7-8; CDR3 protein: CASSLVSVLGTGNPNEQFF; CDR3 DNA: TGTGCCAGCAGCTTAGTGTCCGTGCTCGGGACAGGGAATCCTAATGAGCAGTTCTTC
D gene: TRBD2; clone size: few; J gene: TRBJ2-3; V gene: TRBV7-8; CDR3 protein: CASSLVSSSGTTTDTQYF; CDR3 DNA: TGTGCCAGCAGCTTAGTCTCCTCTAGCGGGACCACCACAGATACGCAGTATTTT
D gene: TRBD2; clone size: .; J gene: TRBJ2-2; V gene: TRBV6-5; CDR3 protein: CASSGYGTSGGRNTGELFF; CDR3 DNA: TGTGCCAGCAGCGGCTACGGGACTAGCGGGGGGCGGAACACCGGGGAGCTGTTTTTT
D gene: .; clone size: .; J gene: TRBJ1-4; V gene: TRBV3-1; CDR3 protein: CASSQVDGRSIGLFF; CDR3 DNA: TGTGCCAGCAGCCAAGTTGATGGGAGAAGTATCGGGCTGTTTTTT
D gene: .; clone size: .; J gene: TRBJ2-1; V gene: TRBV14; CDR3 protein: CASSLYSYNEQFF; CDR3 DNA: TGTGCCAGCAGCCTCTACAGCTACAATGAGCAGTTCTTC
D gene: .; clone size: many; J gene: TRBJ1-1; V gene: TRBV2; CDR3 protein: CASSVGSPITEAFF; CDR3 DNA: TGTGCCAGCAGTGTGGGCTCTCCGATCACTGAAGCTTTCTTT
D gene: .; clone size: few; J gene: TRBJ1-5; V gene: TRBV19; CDR3 protein: CASSIGSGQRNQPQHF; CDR3 DNA: TGTGCCAGTAGTATAGGCTCAGGACAACGCAATCAGCCCCAGCATTTT
D gene: .; clone size: many; J gene: TRBJ2-3; V gene: TRBV7-6; CDR3 protein: CASSLVSETDTQYF; CDR3 DNA: TGTGCCAGCAGCTTAGTATCCGAAACAGATACGCAGTATTTT
D gene: TRBD2; clone size: few; J gene: TRBJ2-3; V gene: TRBV5-4; CDR3 protein: CASSLKRGRLTDTQYF; CDR3 DNA: TGTGCCAGCAGCTTGAAGCGGGGGAGGCTCACAGATACGCAGTATTTT
D gene: .; clone size: .; J gene: TRBJ2-3; V gene: TRBV5-1; CDR3 protein: CASATGDTSTDTQYF; CDR3 DNA: TGCGCCAGCGCCACAGGCGACACTAGCACAGATACGCAGTATTTT
D gene: .; clone size: .; J gene: TRBJ1-1; V gene: TRBV10-3; CDR3 protein: CAISEPYVGNTEAFF; CDR3 DNA: TGTGCCATCAGTGAGCCCTATGTGGGGAACACTGAAGCTTTCTTT
D gene: TRBD1; clone size: many; J gene: TRBJ1-2; V gene: TRBV6-5; CDR3 protein: CASRLPGQGSTNYGYTF; CDR3 DNA: TGTGCCAGCAGACTCCCGGGACAGGGGTCGACTAACTATGGCTACACCTTC
D gene: .; clone size: many; J gene: TRBJ2-5; V gene: TRBV7-6; CDR3 protein: CASSPRQGGKETQYF; CDR3 DNA: TGTGCCAGCAGCCCCCGTCAGGGGGGAAAAGAGACCCAGTACTTC
D gene: .; clone size: many; J gene: TRBJ2-1; V gene: TRBV7-9; CDR3 protein: CASSITGAGNEQFF; CDR3 DNA: TGTGCCAGCAGTATAACGGGGGCAGGGAATGAGCAGTTCTTC
D gene: .; clone size: .; J gene: TRBJ1-1; V gene: TRBV5-1; CDR3 protein: CASSLGSYNTEAFF; CDR3 DNA: TGCGCCAGCAGCTTAGGATCTTACAACACTGAAGCTTTCTTT
D gene: .; clone size: .; J gene: TRBJ1-2; V gene: TRBV27; CDR3 protein: CASSFSGDPYGYTF; CDR3 DNA: TGTGCCAGCAGTTTCTCAGGGGACCCTTATGGCTACACCTTC
D gene: .; clone size: .; J gene: TRBJ2-1; V gene: TRBV29-1; CDR3 protein: CSSAILLNNEQFF; CDR3 DNA: TGCAGCTCTGCAATACTCCTGAACAATGAGCAGTTCTTC
D gene: TRBD1; clone size: .; J gene: TRBJ1-2; V gene: TRBV27; CDR3 protein: CATSRGFGYGYTF; CDR3 DNA: TGTGCCACCTCCAGGGGGTTTGGCTATGGCTACACCTTC